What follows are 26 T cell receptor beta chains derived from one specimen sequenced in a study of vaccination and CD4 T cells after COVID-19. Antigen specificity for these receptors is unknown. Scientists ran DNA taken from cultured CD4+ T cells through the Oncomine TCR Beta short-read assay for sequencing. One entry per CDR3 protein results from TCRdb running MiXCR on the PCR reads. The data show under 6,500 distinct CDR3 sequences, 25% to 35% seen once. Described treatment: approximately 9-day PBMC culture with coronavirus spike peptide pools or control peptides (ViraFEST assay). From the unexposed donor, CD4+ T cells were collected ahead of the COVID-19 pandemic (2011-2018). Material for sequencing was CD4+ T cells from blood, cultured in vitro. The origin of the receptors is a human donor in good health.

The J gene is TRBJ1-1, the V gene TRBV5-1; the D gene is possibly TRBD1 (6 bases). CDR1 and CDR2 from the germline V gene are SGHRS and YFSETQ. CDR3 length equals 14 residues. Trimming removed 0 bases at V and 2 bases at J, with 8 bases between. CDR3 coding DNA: TGCGCCAGCAGCTTGGGGACAGATAACACTGAAGCTTTCTTT. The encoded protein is CASSLGTDNTEAFF.

Here the CDR3 reads CASLADTQYF. The CDR3 nucleotides are TGTGCCAGCCTGGCAGATACGCAGTATTTT. The V and J genes are TRBV25-1 and TRBJ2-3, with D unclear. This CDR3 is built from 10 residues. Germline V gives CDR1 MGHDK, CDR2 SYGVNS. The V end lost 8 bases, the J end lost 4 bases, and 4 bases lay between the germline ends.

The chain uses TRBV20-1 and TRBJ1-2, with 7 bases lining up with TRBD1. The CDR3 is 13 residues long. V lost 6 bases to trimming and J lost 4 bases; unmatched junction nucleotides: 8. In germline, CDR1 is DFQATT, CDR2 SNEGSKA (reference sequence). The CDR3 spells CSAVRGRGYGYTF. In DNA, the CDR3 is TGCAGTGCCGTTAGGGGGCGGGGCTATGGCTACACCTTC.

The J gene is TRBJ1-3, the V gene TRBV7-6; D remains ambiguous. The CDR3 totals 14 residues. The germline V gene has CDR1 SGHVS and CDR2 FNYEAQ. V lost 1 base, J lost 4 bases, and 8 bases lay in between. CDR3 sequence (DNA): TGTGCCAGCAGCTTAGGAATAGGGGGAAACACCATATATTTT. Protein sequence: CASSLGIGGNTIYF.

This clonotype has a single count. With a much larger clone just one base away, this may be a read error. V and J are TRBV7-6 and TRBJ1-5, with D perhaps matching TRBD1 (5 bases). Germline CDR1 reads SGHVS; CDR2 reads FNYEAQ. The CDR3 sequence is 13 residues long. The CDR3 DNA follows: TGTGCCAGCAGCGCTGGACAACACCAGCTCCAGCATTTT. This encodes CASSAGQHQLQHF.

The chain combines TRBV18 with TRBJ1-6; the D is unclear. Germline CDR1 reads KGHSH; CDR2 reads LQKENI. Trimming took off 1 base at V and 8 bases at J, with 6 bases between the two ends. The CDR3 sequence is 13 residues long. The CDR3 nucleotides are TGTGCCAGCTCACCACAGGAGGATTCACCCCTCCACTTT. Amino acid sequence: CASSPQEDSPLHF.

DNA of the CDR3: TGTGCCAGCACACCCTGGGGGGTTGGGGGACCCTACGAGCAGTACTTC. This sequence encodes CASTPWGVGGPYEQYF. The rearrangement joins TRBV6-1 to TRBJ2-7; perhaps TRBD2 as D (6 bases). This CDR3 comprises 16 residues. Trimming cost V 7 bases and J 2 bases, with 21 bases left between them. The V gene's germline CDR1 is MNHNS and CDR2 SASEGT.

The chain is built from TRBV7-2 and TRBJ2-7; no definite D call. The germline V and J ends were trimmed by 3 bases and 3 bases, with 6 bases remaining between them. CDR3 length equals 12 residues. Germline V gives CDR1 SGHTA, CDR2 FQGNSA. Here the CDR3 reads CASSLLLYEQYF. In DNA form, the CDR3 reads TGTGCCAGCAGCTTGCTCCTCTACGAGCAGTACTTC.

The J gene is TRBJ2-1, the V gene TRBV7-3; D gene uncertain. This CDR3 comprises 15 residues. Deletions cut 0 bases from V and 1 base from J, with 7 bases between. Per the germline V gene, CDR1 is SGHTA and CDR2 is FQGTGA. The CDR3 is CASSLTALSYNEQFF. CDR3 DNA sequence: TGTGCCAGCAGCTTAACGGCGTTATCCTACAATGAGCAGTTCTTC.

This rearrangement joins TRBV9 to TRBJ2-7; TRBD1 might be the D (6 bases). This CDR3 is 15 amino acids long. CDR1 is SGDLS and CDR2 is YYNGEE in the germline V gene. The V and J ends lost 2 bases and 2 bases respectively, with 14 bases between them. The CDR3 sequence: CASSVGLDRTYEQYF. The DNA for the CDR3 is TGTGCCAGCAGCGTCGGTCTGGACAGAACCTACGAGCAGTACTTC.

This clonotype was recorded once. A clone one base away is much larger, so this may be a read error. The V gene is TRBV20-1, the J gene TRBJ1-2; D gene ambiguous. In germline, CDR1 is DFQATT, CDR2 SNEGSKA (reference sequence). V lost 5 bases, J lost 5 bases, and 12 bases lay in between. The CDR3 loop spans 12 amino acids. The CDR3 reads CSAPGRTYGYTF. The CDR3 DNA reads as TGCAGTGCTCCCGGCAGAACGTATGGCTACACCTTC.

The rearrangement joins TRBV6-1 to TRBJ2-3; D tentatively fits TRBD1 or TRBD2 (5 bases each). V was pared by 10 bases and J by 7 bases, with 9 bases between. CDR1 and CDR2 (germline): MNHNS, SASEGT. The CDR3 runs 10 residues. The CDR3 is CATEGNTQYF. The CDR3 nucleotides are TGTGCCACCGAGGGGAATACGCAGTATTTT.

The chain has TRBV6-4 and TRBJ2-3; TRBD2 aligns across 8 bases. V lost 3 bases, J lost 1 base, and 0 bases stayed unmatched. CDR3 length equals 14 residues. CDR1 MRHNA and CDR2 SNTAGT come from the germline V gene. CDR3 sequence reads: CASSEAGGTDTQYF. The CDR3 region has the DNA TGTGCCAGCAGTGAAGCGGGGGGCACAGATACGCAGTATTTT.

The CDR3 spells CASSESSGGADTQYF. DNA of the CDR3: TGTGCCAGCAGTGAGTCTAGCGGGGGGGCAGATACGCAGTATTTT. The rearrangement joins TRBV6-1 to TRBJ2-3, with 12 bases aligning to TRBD2. The CDR3 extends over 15 amino acids. V dropped 3 bases and J dropped 4; count of bases not matched to a gene: 2. CDR1 is MNHNS and CDR2 is SASEGT in the germline V gene.

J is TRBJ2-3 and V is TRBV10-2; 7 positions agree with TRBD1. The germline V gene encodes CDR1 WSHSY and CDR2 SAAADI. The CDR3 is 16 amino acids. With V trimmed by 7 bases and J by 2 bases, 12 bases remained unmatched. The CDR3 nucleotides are TGCGCCAGCATGGGTGAGGGGGCGTGGGTCACAGATACGCAGTATTTT. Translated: CASMGEGAWVTDTQYF.

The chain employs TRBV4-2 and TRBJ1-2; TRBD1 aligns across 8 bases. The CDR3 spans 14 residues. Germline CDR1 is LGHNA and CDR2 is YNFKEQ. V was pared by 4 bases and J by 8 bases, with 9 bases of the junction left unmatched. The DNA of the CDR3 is TGTGCCAGCAGCCTGACAGGGGCCTCTGCAGGCTACACCTTC. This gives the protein CASSLTGASAGYTF.

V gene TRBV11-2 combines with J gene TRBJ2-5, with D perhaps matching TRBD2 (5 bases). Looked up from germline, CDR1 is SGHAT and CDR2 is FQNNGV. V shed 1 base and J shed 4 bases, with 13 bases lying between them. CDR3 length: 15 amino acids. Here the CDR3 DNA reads TGTGCCAGCAGCTTAGGAGGGCAGGCCCGAGAGACCCAGTACTTC. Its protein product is CASSLGGQARETQYF.

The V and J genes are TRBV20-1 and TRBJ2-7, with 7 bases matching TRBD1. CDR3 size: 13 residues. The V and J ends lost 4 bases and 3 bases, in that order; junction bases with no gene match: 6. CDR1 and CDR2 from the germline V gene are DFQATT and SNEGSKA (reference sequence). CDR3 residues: CSAKRQGVYEQYF. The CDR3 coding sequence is TGCAGTGCTAAGAGACAGGGTGTCTACGAGCAGTACTTC.

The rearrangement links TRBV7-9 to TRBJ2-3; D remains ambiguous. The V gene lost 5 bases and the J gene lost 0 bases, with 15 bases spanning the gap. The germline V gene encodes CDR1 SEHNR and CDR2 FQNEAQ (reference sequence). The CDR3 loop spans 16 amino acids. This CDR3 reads CASSVFRFASTDTQYF. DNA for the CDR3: TGTGCCAGCAGCGTCTTTAGGTTCGCGAGCACAGATACGCAGTATTTT.

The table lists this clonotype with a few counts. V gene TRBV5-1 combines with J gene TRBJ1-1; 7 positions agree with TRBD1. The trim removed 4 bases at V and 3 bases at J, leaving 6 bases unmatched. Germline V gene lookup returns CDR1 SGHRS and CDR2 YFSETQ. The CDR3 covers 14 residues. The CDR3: CASSPHQGDTEAFF. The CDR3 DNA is TGCGCCAGCAGCCCACATCAGGGGGACACTGAAGCTTTCTTT.

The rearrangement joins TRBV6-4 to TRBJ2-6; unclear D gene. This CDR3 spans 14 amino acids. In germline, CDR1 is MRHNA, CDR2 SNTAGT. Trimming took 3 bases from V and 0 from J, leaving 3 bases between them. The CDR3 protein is CASSEDSGANVLTF. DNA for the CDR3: TGTGCCAGCAGTGAAGACTCTGGGGCCAACGTCCTGACTTTC.

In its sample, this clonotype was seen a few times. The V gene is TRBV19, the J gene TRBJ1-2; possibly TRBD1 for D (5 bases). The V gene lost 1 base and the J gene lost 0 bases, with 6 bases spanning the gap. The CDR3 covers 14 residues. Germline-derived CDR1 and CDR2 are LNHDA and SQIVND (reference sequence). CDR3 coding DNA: TGTGCCAGTAGTATAGCAGGGTCTAACTATGGCTACACCTTC. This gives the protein CASSIAGSNYGYTF.

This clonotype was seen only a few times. CDR3 nucleotide sequence: TGTGCCAGCAGCGCTACTAGCGGGGGTTACACCGGGGAGCTGTTTTTT. Translation gives CASSATSGGYTGELFF. The chain joins TRBV5-6 to TRBJ2-2, with TRBD2 matching 11 bases. Germline CDR1 and CDR2: SGHDT and YYEEEE. Trimming took 4 bases from V and 3 from J; bases not matched to a gene: 5. CDR3 size: 16 residues.

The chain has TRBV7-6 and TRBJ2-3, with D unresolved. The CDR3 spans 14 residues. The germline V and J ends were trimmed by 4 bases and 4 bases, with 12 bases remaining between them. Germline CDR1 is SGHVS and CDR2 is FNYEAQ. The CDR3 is CASSSRGRADTQYF. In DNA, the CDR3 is TGTGCCAGCAGCTCCAGAGGACGGGCAGATACGCAGTATTTT.

The CDR3 loop is CSASRTDYGYTF. As DNA, the CDR3 is TGCAGTGCTTCCCGGACAGACTATGGCTACACCTTC. The V call is TRBV20-1, the J call TRBJ1-2; tentatively, D is TRBD1 (6 bases). V lost 5 bases, J lost 3 bases, and 10 bases lay in between. CDR1 and CDR2 (germline): DFQATT, SNEGSKA (reference sequence). The CDR3 loop spans 12 amino acids.

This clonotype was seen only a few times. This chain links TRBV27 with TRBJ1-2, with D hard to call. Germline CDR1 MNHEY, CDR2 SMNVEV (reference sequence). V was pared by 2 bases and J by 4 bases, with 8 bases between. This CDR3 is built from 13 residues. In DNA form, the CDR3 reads TGTGCCAGCAGTTTAGGACCGATCTATGGCTACACCTTC. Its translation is CASSLGPIYGYTF.